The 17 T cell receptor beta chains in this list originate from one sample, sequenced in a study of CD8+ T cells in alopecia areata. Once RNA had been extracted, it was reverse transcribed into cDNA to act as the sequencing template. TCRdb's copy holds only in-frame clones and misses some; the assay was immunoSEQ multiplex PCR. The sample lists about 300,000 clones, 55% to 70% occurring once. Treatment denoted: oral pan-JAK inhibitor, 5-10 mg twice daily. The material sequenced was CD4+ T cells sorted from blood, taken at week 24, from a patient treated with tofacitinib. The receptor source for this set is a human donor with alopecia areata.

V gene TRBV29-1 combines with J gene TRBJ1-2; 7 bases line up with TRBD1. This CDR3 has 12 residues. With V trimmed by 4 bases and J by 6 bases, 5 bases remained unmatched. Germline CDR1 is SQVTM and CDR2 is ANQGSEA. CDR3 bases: TGCAGCGTTGGGATAGGGGGCCATGGCTACACCTTC. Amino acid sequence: CSVGIGGHGYTF.

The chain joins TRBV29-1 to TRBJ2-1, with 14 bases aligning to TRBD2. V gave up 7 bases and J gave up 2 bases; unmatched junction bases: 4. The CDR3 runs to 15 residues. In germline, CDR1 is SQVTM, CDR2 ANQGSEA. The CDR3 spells CSARLAGGPYNEQFF. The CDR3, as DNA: TGCAGCGCCCGACTAGCGGGGGGGCCCTACAATGAGCAGTTCTTC.

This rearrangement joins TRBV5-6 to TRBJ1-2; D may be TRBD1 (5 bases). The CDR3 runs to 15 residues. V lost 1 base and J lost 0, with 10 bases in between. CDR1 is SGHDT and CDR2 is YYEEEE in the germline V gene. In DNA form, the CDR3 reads TGTGCCAGCAGCTTGTTAGGGGAGCCTAACTATGGCTACACCTTC. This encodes CASSLLGEPNYGYTF.

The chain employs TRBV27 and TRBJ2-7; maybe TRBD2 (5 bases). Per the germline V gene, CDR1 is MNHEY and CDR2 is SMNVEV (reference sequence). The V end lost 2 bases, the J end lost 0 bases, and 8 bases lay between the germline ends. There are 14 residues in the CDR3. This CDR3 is CASSLGGYSYEQYF. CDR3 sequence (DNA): TGTGCCAGCAGTTTAGGAGGATACTCCTACGAGCAGTACTTC.

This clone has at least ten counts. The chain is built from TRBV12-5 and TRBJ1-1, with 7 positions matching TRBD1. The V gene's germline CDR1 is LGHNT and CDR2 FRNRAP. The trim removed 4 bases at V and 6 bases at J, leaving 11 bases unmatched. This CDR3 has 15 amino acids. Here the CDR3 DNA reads TGTGCTAGTGGTTGGAGGACAGGACCTGGAGCTGAAGCTTTCTTT. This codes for CASGWRTGPGAEAFF.

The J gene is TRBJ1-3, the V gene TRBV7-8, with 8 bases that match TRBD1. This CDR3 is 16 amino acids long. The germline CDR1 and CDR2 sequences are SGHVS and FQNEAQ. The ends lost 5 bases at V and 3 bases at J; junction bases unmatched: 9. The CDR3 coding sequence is TGTGCCAGCAGCCAGCATCAGGGGGCAGGTGGAAACACCATATATTTT. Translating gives CASSQHQGAGGNTIYF.

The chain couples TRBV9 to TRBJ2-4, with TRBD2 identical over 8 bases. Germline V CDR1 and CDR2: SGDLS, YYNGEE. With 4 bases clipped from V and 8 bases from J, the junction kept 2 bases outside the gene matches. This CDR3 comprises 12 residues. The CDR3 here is CASSREGDIQYF. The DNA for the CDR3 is TGTGCCAGCAGCCGGGAGGGGGACATTCAGTACTTC.

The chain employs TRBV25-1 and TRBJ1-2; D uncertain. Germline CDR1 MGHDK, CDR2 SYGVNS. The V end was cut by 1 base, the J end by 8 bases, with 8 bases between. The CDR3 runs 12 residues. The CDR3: CASSESFQGYTF. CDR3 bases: TGTGCCAGCAGTGAATCGTTCCAGGGCTACACCTTC.

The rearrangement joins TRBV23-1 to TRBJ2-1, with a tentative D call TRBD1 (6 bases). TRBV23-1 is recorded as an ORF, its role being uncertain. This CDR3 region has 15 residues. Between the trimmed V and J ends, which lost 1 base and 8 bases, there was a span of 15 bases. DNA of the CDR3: TGCGCCAGCAGTCAATTAAGGGGGACCCTGGATGAGCAGTTCTTC. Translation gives CASSQLRGTLDEQFF.

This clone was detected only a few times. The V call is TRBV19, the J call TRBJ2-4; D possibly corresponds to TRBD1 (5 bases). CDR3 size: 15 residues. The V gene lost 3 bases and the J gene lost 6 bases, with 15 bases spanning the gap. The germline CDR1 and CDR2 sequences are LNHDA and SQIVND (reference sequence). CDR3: CASSIPVGPGNIQYF. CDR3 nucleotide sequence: TGTGCCAGTAGTATCCCCGTGGGGCCAGGAAACATTCAGTACTTC.

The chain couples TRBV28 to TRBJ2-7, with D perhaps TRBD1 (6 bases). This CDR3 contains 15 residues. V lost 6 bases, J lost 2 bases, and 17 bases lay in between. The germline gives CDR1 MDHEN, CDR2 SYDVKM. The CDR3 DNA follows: TGTGCCAGCAGCATATACAGGGCCGGCACCTACGAGCAGTACTTC. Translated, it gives CASSIYRAGTYEQYF.

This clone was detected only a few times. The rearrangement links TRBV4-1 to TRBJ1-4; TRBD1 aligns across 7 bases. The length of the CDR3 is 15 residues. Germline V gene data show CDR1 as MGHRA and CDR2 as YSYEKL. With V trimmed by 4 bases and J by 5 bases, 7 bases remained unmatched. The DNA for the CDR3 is TGCGCCAGCAGCCGACAGGGAAAGGGGAATGAAAAACTGTTTTTT. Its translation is CASSRQGKGNEKLFF.

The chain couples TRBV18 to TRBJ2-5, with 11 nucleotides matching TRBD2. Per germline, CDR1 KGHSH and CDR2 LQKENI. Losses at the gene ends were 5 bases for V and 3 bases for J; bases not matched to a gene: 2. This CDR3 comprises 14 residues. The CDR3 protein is CASSGTSGEETQYF. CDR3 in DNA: TGTGCCAGCTCAGGGACTAGCGGAGAAGAGACCCAGTACTTC.

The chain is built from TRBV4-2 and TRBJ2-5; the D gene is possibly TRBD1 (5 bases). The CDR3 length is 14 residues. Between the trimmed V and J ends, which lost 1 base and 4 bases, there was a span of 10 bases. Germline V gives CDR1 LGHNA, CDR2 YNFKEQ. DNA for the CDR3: TGTGCCAGCAGCCAAGGGATGCAGGGAGAGACCCAGTACTTC. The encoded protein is CASSQGMQGETQYF.

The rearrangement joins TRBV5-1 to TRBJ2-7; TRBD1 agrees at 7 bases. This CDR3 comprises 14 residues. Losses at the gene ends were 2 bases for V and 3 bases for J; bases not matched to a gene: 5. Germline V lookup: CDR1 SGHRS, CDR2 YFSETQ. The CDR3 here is CASSLSGQSYEQYF. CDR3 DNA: TGCGCCAGCAGCTTATCGGGACAGAGCTACGAGCAGTACTTC.

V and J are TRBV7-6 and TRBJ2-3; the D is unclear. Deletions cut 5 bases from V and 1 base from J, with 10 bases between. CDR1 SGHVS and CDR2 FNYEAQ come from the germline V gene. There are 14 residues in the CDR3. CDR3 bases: TGTGCCAGCAGCCTTAGCACAGGCACAGATACGCAGTATTTT. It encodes CASSLSTGTDTQYF.

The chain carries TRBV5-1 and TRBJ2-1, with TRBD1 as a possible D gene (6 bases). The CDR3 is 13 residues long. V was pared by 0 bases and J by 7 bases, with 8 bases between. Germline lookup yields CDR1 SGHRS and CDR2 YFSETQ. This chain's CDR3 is CASSLGGRNEQFF. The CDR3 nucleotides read TGCGCCAGCAGCTTGGGGGGGCGTAATGAGCAGTTCTTC.